This T cell receptor (beta chain) was identified in a study of OX40 agonist ivuxolimab in advanced cancers. Regarding the research as a whole: Ivuxolimab, which targeted the costimulatory receptor OX40 (CD134), was an agonistic, fully human IgG2 monoclonal antibody. Intravenous ivuxolimab was administered to patients every 2 weeks at six dose levels: 0.01, 0.1, 0.3, 1.5, 3 and 10 mg/kg. The monotherapy dose-escalation portion (N of about 50 patients) of the phase I ivuxolimab trial is reported in the paper. In the dose-escalation cohort, 70% to 85% of patients were male, and the mean age was around 60 years with a range of about 20 to 80. Of the approximately 54 patients in dose escalation, around 20 had hepatocellular carcinoma, around 15 had melanoma, 9 had renal cell carcinoma and 9 had head and neck cancer. Peripheral TCRbeta sequencing was intended to test whether TCR sequence diversity was altered and clonal T-cell expansion was caused by ivuxolimab. Partial responses occurred in three dose-escalation patients: two with cutaneous melanoma and one with hepatocellular carcinoma. Prior anti-PD-1, anti-PD-L1 or anti-CTLA-4 therapy was permitted, and checkpoint inhibitors had been received by around 39% of dose-escalation patients.

This clone was recorded a few times. No antigen is known for it. Base qualities are not provided; no much larger clone lies one nucleotide away. Genomic DNA was isolated from the sorted cells so that the TCRbeta CDR3 region could be sequenced. The immunoSEQ Assay was used for sequencing of TCRbeta CDR3 regions. TCRdb provides this immuneACCESS table in a form limited to in-frame rearrangements. Some clones are lacking; in checked studies, under half of them reflect an unresolved V gene, and why the rest are absent is not known. The sample has tens of thousands of clones on record, roughly four fifths of them singletons. The ten biggest clones cover approximately 2.4% of the sample. The trial excluded patients who had a history of autoimmune disease or who were on systemic immunosuppression. Peripheral blood for TCR sequencing was drawn from every dose cohort at baseline, at cycle 4 day 1 and at cycle 7 day 1. Samples came from an open-label, multicenter, first-in-human phase I dose-escalation trial of ivuxolimab. Adults with locally advanced or metastatic melanoma, renal cell, hepatocellular, or head and neck squamous cell carcinoma were enrolled in the trial. Before TCR sequencing, CD4+ T cells and CD8+ T cells from peripheral blood were sorted into separate populations.

Overall study results and their limits: Clonal expansion of both CD4+ and CD8+ blood T cells was observed from baseline to week 6 at doses 0.1 to 3.0 mg/kg. Which antigens the clonally expanded peripheral T cells were specific for was not determined. In the 0.1-3.0 mg/kg groups, partial responders were among the patients with the lowest normalized peripheral clonal expansion, particularly in CD8+ T cells. Low levels of normalized T-cell clonal expansion were also seen in some patients who did not respond. On average, CD8+ T cells showed more expanded clones than CD4+ T cells after ivuxolimab.

The TCR originated in an adult with an advanced solid tumor such as melanoma, head and neck, liver or kidney cancer. Sequencing used CD4+ or CD8+ T cells sorted from blood, obtained in a trial of the OX40 agonist ivuxolimab.

The DNA sequence is as follows: TGTGCCAGCAGTAATAACAGGGGGAGCGAGCAGTACTTC. It specifies CASSNNRGSEQYF. This chain is built from TRBV2 and TRBJ2-7; TRBD1 lines up with 8 middle nucleotides. For CDR1 and CDR2, the germline V gene lists SNHLY and FYNNEI. V is pruned by 5 bases and J by 6 bases, leaving 6 bases of the junction without a gene match. There are 13 amino acids in the CDR3, from cysteine to phenylalanine inclusive. Only CDR3 DNA is held: 39 bases, read in frame from base 1.